This entry features one T cell receptor (beta chain) sequence. Its antigen is still unknown. The sample belongs to a study of cytomegalovirus exposure and HLA in healthy donors. Study-wide results and limits: Rare sequences made up most TCRs, while some public TCRs were found in many donors. It was reported that TCR beta sequences correctly inferred the HLA-A and HLA-B alleles for most subjects. Sequencing probably produced one cluster of sequence variants that were highly shared.

Use of 60 Vbeta and 13 Jbeta primers characterized the PCR. Here immunoSEQ multiplex PCR was the method, and the copy in TCRdb shows in-frame clones only, minus some. The sample table includes 50,000 or so clones. From germline, CDR1 is MDHEN and CDR2 SYDVKM. There are 12 residues in the CDR3. V was clipped by 1 base and J by 12 bases, with 10 bases between them. Sequenced input: PBMCs. This TCR derives from a man aged 50 or older in good health and CMV-seropositive. J is TRBJ2-1 and V is TRBV28; TRBD2 might be the D (5 bases). In DNA form, the CDR3 reads TGTGCCAGCAGTTTATCCGGGGTGGGGCAGTTCTTC. This translates into CASSLSGVGQFF.